Following are 17 T cell receptor beta chains from one sample sequenced in a study of identical twins. TCRdb ran MiXCR on the 5' RACE reads and lists one entry per CDR3 protein. In the table there are about 470,000 distinct CDR3 sequences, roughly 26% of which are singletons. These records were also assigned to another study, of T cells expressing NK-cell markers.

The sequenced sample was CD4+ T cells sorted from blood. These receptors came from a woman between 18 and 29 years old in good health.

The rearrangement uses TRBV5-1 and TRBJ2-1, with 8 positions matching TRBD1. V was clipped by 2 bases and J by 9 bases; unmatched bases: 10. Germline V gene sequence: CDR1 SGHRS, CDR2 YFSETQ. This CDR3 comprises 15 residues. The CDR3 sequence: CASSFAGGVRVEQFF. The CDR3, as DNA: TGCGCCAGCAGCTTTGCAGGGGGCGTTCGCGTTGAGCAGTTCTTC.

This clonotype was counted ten times or more. The chain recombines TRBV29-1 with TRBJ2-2; tentative D call: TRBD1 (6 bases). Per germline, CDR1 SQVTM and CDR2 ANQGSEA. V lost 4 bases and J lost 6, with 6 bases in between. This CDR3 has 11 amino acids. The CDR3 sequence: CSVAGAGELFF. CDR3 nucleotides: TGCAGCGTTGCAGGGGCCGGGGAGCTGTTTTTT.

Here the CDR3 reads CASSLTYLTDTQYF. The CDR3 DNA is TGCGCCAGCAGCTTGACCTATCTCACAGATACGCAGTATTTT. This sequence joins TRBV5-1 and TRBJ2-3; D is unresolved. This CDR3 comprises 14 residues. With 1 base removed from V and 2 bases from J, the gap between germline ends came to 8 bases. Germline CDR1 is SGHRS and CDR2 is YFSETQ.

Turning to this clonotype: Given a much more abundant clone one base away, this may be a read error. This chain uses TRBV7-9 with TRBJ2-3, with D possibly being TRBD2 (6 bases). This CDR3 region has 15 residues. Per the germline V gene, CDR1 is SEHNR and CDR2 is FQNEAQ (reference sequence). CDR3 protein: CASSLAWDGADTQYF. CDR3 DNA: TGTGCCAGCAGCCTAGCGTGGGATGGCGCAGATACGCAGTATTTT.

This clonotype was recorded a few times. The chain uses TRBV20-1 and TRBJ1-1, with D uncertain. CDR1 and CDR2 from the germline V gene are DFQATT and SNEGSKA (reference sequence). There are 14 residues in the CDR3. Trimming took off 1 base at V and 1 base at J, with 10 bases between the two ends. The CDR3 coding sequence is TGCAGTGCTAGAGGAGTGGAAAGGAACACTGAAGCTTTCTTT. This gives the protein CSARGVERNTEAFF.

The rearrangement uses TRBV2 and TRBJ1-1, with D possibly TRBD1 on 5 matching bases. This CDR3 has 13 amino acids. Germline CDR1 is SNHLY and CDR2 is FYNNEI. V gave up 7 bases and J gave up 4 bases, with 13 bases separating them. The CDR3 nucleotides read TGTGCCAGCATGGGGCCCCCGGCCACTGAAGCTTTCTTT. Translation gives CASMGPPATEAFF. Full variable domain (rest looked up from reference TRBV2 and TRBJ1-1): EPEVTQTPSHQVTQMGQEVILRCVPISNHLYFYWYRQILGQKVEFLVSFYNNEISEKSEIFDDQFSVERPDGSNFTLKIRSTKLEDSAMYFCASMGPPATEAFFGQGTRLTVV.

This clonotype occurred a few times. The chain couples TRBV29-1 to TRBJ2-5; 7 bases line up with TRBD1. The V gene's germline CDR1 is SQVTM and CDR2 ANQGSEA. The CDR3 runs to 12 residues. CDR3 protein: CTGTGQQETQYF. The CDR3 nucleotides are TGCACAGGAACGGGACAGCAAGAGACCCAGTACTTC.

In its sample, this clonotype was seen a few times. The chain employs TRBV20-1 and TRBJ2-5; TRBD1 is a possible D gene (6 bases). The CDR3 has 16 amino acids. V was shortened by 0 bases and J by 4 bases, with 18 bases between the two germline ends. The germline gives CDR1 DFQATT, CDR2 SNEGSKA (reference sequence). The CDR3 DNA is TGCAGTGCTAGAGATCTTTCCAGAGGGGGTAGAGAGACCCAGTACTTC. Translated: CSARDLSRGGRETQYF.

This clonotype was detected only a few times. The chain recombines TRBV29-1 with TRBJ1-3, with D uncertain. Looked up from germline, CDR1 is SQVTM and CDR2 is ANQGSEA. Trimming took off 6 bases at V and 8 bases at J, with 8 bases between the two ends. CDR3 length: 10 amino acids. The CDR3: CSVGGDTIYF. DNA of the CDR3: TGCAGCGTCGGTGGGGACACCATATATTTT.

V is TRBV6-5 and J is TRBJ2-3; 7 bases agree with TRBD1. Germline values: CDR1 MNHEY, CDR2 SVGAGI. The CDR3 contains 15 residues. V was clipped by 0 bases and J by 6 bases; unmatched bases: 6. The CDR3 DNA is TGTGCCAGCAGTTACTCCTCGACAGGGTTTGATACGCAGTATTTT. Protein: CASSYSSTGFDTQYF.

This clonotype occurred a few times. The V call is TRBV6-5, the J call TRBJ1-5; D is unresolved. This CDR3 is 13 amino acids long. The germline V and J ends were trimmed by 2 bases and 6 bases, with 8 bases remaining between them. CDR1 is MNHEY and CDR2 is SVGAGI in the germline V gene. CDR3 DNA sequence: TGTGCCAGCAGTTACGATCATGGTCAGCCCCAGCATTTT. Translated: CASSYDHGQPQHF.

The chain has TRBV11-2 and TRBJ1-1; D ambiguous. The CDR3 spans 13 residues. The germline V gene has CDR1 SGHAT and CDR2 FQNNGV. The V gene lost 1 base and the J gene lost 5 bases, with 8 bases spanning the gap. In nucleotides, the CDR3 is TGTGCCAGCAGCTTAGGGGGTAAGACTGAAGCTTTCTTT. Translation: CASSLGGKTEAFF.

In this sample, this clonotype turned up once. The genes are TRBV9 and TRBJ2-1, with D unresolved. From germline, CDR1 is SGDLS and CDR2 YYNGEE. Trimming removed 3 bases from V and 7 bases from J, with 11 bases in between. The CDR3 sequence is 13 residues long. The CDR3 region is CASSAPDLNEQFF. CDR3 bases: TGTGCCAGCAGCGCCCCGGATTTAAATGAGCAGTTCTTC.

The rearrangement links TRBV20-1 to TRBJ2-3, with D unclear. The CDR3 length is 10 residues. CDR1 is DFQATT and CDR2 is SNEGSKA in the germline V gene (reference sequence). The V end was cut by 6 bases, the J end by 6 bases, with 7 bases between. Here the CDR3 DNA reads TGCAGTGCGAAGTCGGATACGCAGTATTTT. Translated, it gives CSAKSDTQYF.

This clonotype was seen more than once but under ten times. The chain uses TRBV20-1 and TRBJ2-2; TRBD2 matches at 8 bases. This CDR3 is built from 14 residues. Per the germline V gene, CDR1 is DFQATT and CDR2 is SNEGSKA (reference sequence). Trimming took 3 bases from V and 3 from J; bases not matched to a gene: 3. The CDR3 spells CSASPGRDTGELFF. The CDR3 DNA sequence: TGCAGTGCTAGCCCCGGGAGGGACACCGGGGAGCTGTTTTTT.

This chain connects TRBV6-1 to TRBJ1-5; D remains unclear. Germline-derived CDR1 and CDR2 are MNHNS and SASEGT. V was trimmed by 9 bases and J by 3 bases, leaving 15 bases between them. There are 14 residues in the CDR3. The CDR3 DNA is TGTGCCAGTAGAGGGAGCAGGTCCAATCAGCCCCAGCATTTT. It encodes CASRGSRSNQPQHF.

In this sample, this clonotype turned up a few times. The V and J genes are TRBV7-3 and TRBJ2-7; D is ambiguous. This CDR3 comprises 13 residues. Trimming took 4 bases from V and 3 from J, leaving 10 bases between them. From germline, CDR1 is SGHTA and CDR2 FQGTGA. CDR3 in amino acids: CASSSYSGYEQYF. The CDR3 DNA sequence: TGTGCCAGCAGCTCCTATTCAGGCTACGAGCAGTACTTC.